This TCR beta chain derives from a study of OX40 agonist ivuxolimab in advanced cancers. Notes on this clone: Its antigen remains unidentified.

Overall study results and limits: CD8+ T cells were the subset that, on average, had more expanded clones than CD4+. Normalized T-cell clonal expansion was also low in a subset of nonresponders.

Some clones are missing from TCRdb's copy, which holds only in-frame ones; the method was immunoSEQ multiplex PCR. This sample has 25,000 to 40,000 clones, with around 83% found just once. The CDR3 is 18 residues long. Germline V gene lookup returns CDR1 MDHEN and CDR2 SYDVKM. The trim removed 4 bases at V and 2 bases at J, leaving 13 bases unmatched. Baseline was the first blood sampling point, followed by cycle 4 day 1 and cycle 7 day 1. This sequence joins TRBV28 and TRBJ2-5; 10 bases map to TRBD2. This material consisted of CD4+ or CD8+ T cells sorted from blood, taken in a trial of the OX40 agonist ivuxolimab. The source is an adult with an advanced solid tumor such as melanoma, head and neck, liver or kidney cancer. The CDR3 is CASSSVRSGGARQETQYF. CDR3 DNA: TGTGCCAGCAGTTCCGTTAGGAGCGGGGGGGCGAGACAAGAGACCCAGTACTTC.